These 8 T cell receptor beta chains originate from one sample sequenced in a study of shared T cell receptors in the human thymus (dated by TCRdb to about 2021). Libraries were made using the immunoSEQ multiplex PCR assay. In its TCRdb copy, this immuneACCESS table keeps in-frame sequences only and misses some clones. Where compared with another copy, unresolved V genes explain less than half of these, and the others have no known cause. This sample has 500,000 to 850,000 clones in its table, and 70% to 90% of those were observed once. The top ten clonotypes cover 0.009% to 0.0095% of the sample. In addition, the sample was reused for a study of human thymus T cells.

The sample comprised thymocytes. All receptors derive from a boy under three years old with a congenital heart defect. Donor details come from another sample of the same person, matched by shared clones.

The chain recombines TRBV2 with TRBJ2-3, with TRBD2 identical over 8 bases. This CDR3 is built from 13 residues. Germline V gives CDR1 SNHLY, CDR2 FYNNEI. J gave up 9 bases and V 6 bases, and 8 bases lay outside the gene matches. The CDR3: CASSQRESGTQYF. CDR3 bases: TGTGCCAGCAGCCAGCGGGAGTCGGGGACGCAGTATTTT.

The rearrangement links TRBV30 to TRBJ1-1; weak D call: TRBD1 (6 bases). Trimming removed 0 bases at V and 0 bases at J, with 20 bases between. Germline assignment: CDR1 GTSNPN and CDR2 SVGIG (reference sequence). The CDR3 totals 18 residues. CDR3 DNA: TGTGCCTGGAGTGTACCTTTTTTAAAACAGGGCATGAACACTGAAGCTTTCTTT. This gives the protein CAWSVPFLKQGMNTEAFF.

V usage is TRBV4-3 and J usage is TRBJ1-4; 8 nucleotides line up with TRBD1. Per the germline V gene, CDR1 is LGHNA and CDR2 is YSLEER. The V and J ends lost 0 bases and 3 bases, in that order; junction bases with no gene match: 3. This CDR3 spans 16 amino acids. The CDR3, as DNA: TGCGCCAGCAGCCAAGATTCGGACAGGGCTAATGAAAAACTGTTTTTT. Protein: CASSQDSDRANEKLFF.

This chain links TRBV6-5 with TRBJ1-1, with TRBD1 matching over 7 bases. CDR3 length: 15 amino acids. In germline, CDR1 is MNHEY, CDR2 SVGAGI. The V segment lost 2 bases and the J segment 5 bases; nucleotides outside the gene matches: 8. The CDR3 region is CASSYIPRRGTEAFF. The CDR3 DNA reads TGTGCCAGCAGTTACATTCCACGCAGGGGGACTGAAGCTTTCTTT.

CDR3 in amino acids: CASSSGLTYEQYF. CDR3 nucleotides: TGTGCCAGCAGCTCGGGACTTACCTACGAGCAGTACTTC. The chain couples TRBV5-5 to TRBJ2-7; a weak D match, TRBD2 (6 bases). This CDR3 region has 13 residues. In germline, CDR1 is SGHKS, CDR2 YYEKEE (reference sequence). V lost 3 bases and J lost 2, with 9 bases in between.

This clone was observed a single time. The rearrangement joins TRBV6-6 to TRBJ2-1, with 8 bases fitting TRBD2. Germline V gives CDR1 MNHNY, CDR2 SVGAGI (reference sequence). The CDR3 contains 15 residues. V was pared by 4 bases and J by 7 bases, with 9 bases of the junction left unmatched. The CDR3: CASSSQRGGGNEQFF. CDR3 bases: TGTGCCAGCAGTTCGCAACGGGGGGGAGGGAATGAGCAGTTCTTC.

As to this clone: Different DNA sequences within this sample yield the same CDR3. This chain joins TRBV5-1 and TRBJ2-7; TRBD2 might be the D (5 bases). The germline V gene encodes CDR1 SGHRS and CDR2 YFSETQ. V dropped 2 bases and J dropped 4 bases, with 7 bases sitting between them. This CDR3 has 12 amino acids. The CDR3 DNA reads TGCGCCAGCAGCTTAAGAGGGTACGAGCAGTACTTC. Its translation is CASSLRGYEQYF.

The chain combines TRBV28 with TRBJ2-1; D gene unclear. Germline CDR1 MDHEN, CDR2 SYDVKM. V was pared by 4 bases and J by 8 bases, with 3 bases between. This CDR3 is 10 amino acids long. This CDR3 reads CASSSYEQFF. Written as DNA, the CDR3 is TGTGCCAGCAGTTCGTATGAGCAGTTCTTC.